The 21 T cell receptor beta chains given below trace back to one sample, sequenced in a study of shared clonotypes between healthy human individuals (TCRdb year 2020). Preparation of the library involved the immunoSEQ multiplex PCR assay. The table was pulled from immuneACCESS by TCRdb, which kept in-frame rearrangements only. Such tables lose some clones; where checked, under half of the loss comes from unresolved V genes, and the rest has no known cause. The table for this sample lists hundreds of thousands of clones; approximately 71% of them were counted only once. The ten largest clones represent around 13% of the sample. Sequences were obtained from PBMCs. All receptors come from a woman in her thirties or forties in good health. Some clones in this sample may be carry-over from other donors' samples.

CDR3 residues: CASSVGQGRNTGELFF. The CDR3 coding sequence is TGTGCCAGCAGCGTAGGCCAGGGGAGGAACACCGGGGAGCTGTTTTTT. This chain joins TRBV9 and TRBJ2-2, with D tentatively TRBD1 (6 bases). CDR1 is SGDLS, CDR2 YYNGEE, per germline. The length of the CDR3 is 16 residues. V dropped 0 bases and J dropped 1 base, with 10 bases sitting between them.

Notes on this clone: This may be a read error: a much more frequent sequence differs by one nucleotide. The chain is built from TRBV5-6 and TRBJ2-7; no reliable D call. This CDR3 has 13 residues. Trimming pared 0 bases from V and 1 base from J, leaving 5 bases between. CDR1 and CDR2 from the germline V gene are SGHDT and YYEEEE. CDR3 coding DNA: TGTGCCAGCAGCTTGGGCAGGTCCTACGAGCAGTACTTC. This sequence encodes CASSLGRSYEQYF.

The V and J genes are TRBV29-1 and TRBJ2-7; TRBD2 matches 7 bases. The germline V gene encodes CDR1 SQVTM and CDR2 ANQGSEA. Losses at the gene ends were 7 bases for V and 1 base for J; bases not matched to a gene: 13. The CDR3 totals 15 residues. The CDR3 sequence: CSAALGGSVSYEQYF. Here the CDR3 DNA reads TGCAGCGCCGCCCTGGGCGGGAGTGTTTCCTACGAGCAGTACTTC.

On this clone itself: Other DNA sequences from this sample encode an identical CDR3 as well. The V gene is TRBV30, the J gene TRBJ1-5; D is uncertain. CDR3 length: 13 residues. Germline CDR1 is GTSNPN and CDR2 is SVGIG (reference sequence). V gave up 1 base and J gave up 0 bases, with 4 bases separating them. In DNA, the CDR3 is TGTGCCTGGAGTGGACGTAGCAATCAGCCCCAGCATTTT. As protein: CAWSGRSNQPQHF. Together with reference TRBV30 and TRBJ1-5, the CDR3 gives the full variable domain: SQTIHQWPATLVQPVGSPLSLECTVEGTSNPNLYWYRQAAGRGLQLLFYSVGIGQISSEVPQNLSASRPQDRQFILSSKKLLLSDSGFYLCAWSGRSNQPQHFGDGTRLSIL.

The V and J genes are TRBV29-1 and TRBJ2-7; TRBD2 matches 10 bases. The V and J ends lost 7 bases and 0 bases, in that order; junction bases with no gene match: 3. In germline, CDR1 is SQVTM, CDR2 ANQGSEA. The CDR3 loop spans 13 amino acids. CDR3 loop: CSEPSGSSYEQYF. DNA of the CDR3: TGCAGCGAACCTAGCGGGAGCTCCTACGAGCAGTACTTC.

This clone was found many times. The V call is TRBV7-3, the J call TRBJ2-3; no clear D gene. CDR1 SGHTA and CDR2 FQGTGA come from the germline V gene. V was clipped by 5 bases and J by 4 bases, with 16 bases between them. The CDR3 sequence is 15 residues long. CDR3 region: CASSPGTSRADTQYF. The DNA for the CDR3 is TGTGCCAGCAGCCCCGGTACCTCCCGGGCAGATACGCAGTATTTT.

In its sample, this clone was seen a few times. The genes are TRBV19 and TRBJ1-1, with D tentatively TRBD1 (5 bases). V dropped 5 bases and J dropped 0 bases, with 7 bases sitting between them. CDR1 is LNHDA and CDR2 is SQIVND in the germline V gene (reference sequence). The CDR3 has 13 amino acids. The CDR3 reads CASSDSLNTEAFF. As DNA, the CDR3 is TGTGCCAGTAGTGACAGTCTGAACACTGAAGCTTTCTTT. Filled out from reference TRBV19 and TRBJ1-1, the complete variable domain reads DGGITQSPKYLFRKEGQNVTLSCEQNLNHDAMYWYRQDPGQGLRLIYYSQIVNDFQKGDIAEGYSVSREKKESFPLTVTSAQKNPTAFYLCASSDSLNTEAFFGQGTRLTVV.

The chain recombines TRBV18 with TRBJ2-1, with 8 nucleotides matching TRBD2. Per germline, CDR1 KGHSH and CDR2 LQKENI. J lost 8 bases, V lost 3 bases, and 9 bases had no gene match. The CDR3 consists of 15 residues. This CDR3 is CASSPGLDEGYEQFF. Here the CDR3 DNA reads TGTGCCAGCTCACCGGGACTAGACGAAGGCTATGAGCAGTTCTTC.

This chain connects TRBV30 to TRBJ1-1; tentative D call: TRBD1 (5 bases). V was trimmed by 1 base and J by 6 bases, leaving 12 bases between them. The CDR3 extends over 13 amino acids. Germline V gene data show CDR1 as GTSNPN and CDR2 as SVGIG (reference sequence). The CDR3 is CAWSAEWGAEAFF. The CDR3 DNA follows: TGTGCCTGGAGTGCAGAATGGGGGGCTGAAGCTTTCTTT. The full variable domain, its missing parts supplied by reference TRBV30 and TRBJ1-1, is SQTIHQWPATLVQPVGSPLSLECTVEGTSNPNLYWYRQAAGRGLQLLFYSVGIGQISSEVPQNLSASRPQDRQFILSSKKLLLSDSGFYLCAWSAEWGAEAFFGQGTRLTVV.

As DNA, the CDR3 is TGCGCCAGCAGCCAAGATCGTTTACGGACTGGCTACACCTTC. Protein product: CASSQDRLRTGYTF. The V call is TRBV4-3, the J call TRBJ1-2; D not resolved. This CDR3 region has 14 residues. The germline V gene encodes CDR1 LGHNA and CDR2 YSLEER. V was shortened by 0 bases and J by 7 bases, with 12 bases between the two germline ends.

Concerning this clone itself: Other DNA sequences in this sample translate to the same CDR3. The rearrangement uses TRBV18 and TRBJ2-7; no clear D gene. The V gene lost 2 bases and the J gene lost 2 bases, with 4 bases spanning the gap. The CDR3 covers 12 residues. Per germline, CDR1 KGHSH and CDR2 LQKENI. CDR3 coding DNA: TGTGCCAGCTCACCAGAGACCTACGAGCAGTACTTC. It yields the protein CASSPETYEQYF.

This clone appeared once. The V gene is TRBV2, the J gene TRBJ2-3; either TRBD1 or TRBD2 may supply D (6 bases each). The V end lost 5 bases, the J end lost 0 bases, and 15 bases lay between the germline ends. The CDR3 has 16 residues. The germline gives CDR1 SNHLY, CDR2 FYNNEI. This CDR3 is CASSMWGAMSTDTQYF. CDR3 coding DNA: TGTGCCAGCAGTATGTGGGGGGCGATGAGCACAGATACGCAGTATTTT.

This clone has more than one count but fewer than ten. V gene TRBV5-1 combines with J gene TRBJ1-2, with a tentative D call TRBD1 (5 bases). Germline values: CDR1 SGHRS, CDR2 YFSETQ. Trimming took 4 bases from V and 7 from J, leaving 14 bases between them. CDR3 length: 13 amino acids. CDR3 sequence reads: CASSLGGRSGYTF. The CDR3 nucleotides are TGCGCCAGCAGCCTGGGGGGTAGGAGTGGCTACACCTTC.

The chain combines TRBV7-9 with TRBJ2-1, with 9 nucleotides matching TRBD2. This CDR3 is built from 18 residues. V lost 1 base, J lost 3 bases, and 10 bases stayed unmatched. CDR1 is SEHNR, CDR2 FQNEAQ, per germline (reference sequence). The CDR3 nucleotides read TGTGCCAGCAGCTTAGGGGGGCTAGCGGGACGCTTCTACAATGAGCAGTTCTTC. Translating it yields CASSLGGLAGRFYNEQFF.

This clone has ten or more counts. CDR3 region: CASSLAGGLALGPQYF. The CDR3 coding sequence is TGTGCCAGCAGCTTAGCGGGGGGACTAGCTCTTGGGCCCCAGTACTTC. V is TRBV11-2 and J is TRBJ2-5; 9 positions match TRBD2. The germline V gene has CDR1 SGHAT and CDR2 FQNNGV. This CDR3 comprises 16 residues. Germline trimming cut 1 base from V and 9 bases from J; bases unmatched to any gene: 12.

On this clone itself: A far larger clone is off by one base, so a read error is likely. Other DNA sequences of this sample code for an identical CDR3. The chain uses TRBV7-2 and TRBJ2-7, with D possibly being TRBD1 or TRBD2 (5 bases each). The CDR3 sequence is 16 residues long. Trimming took off 2 bases at V and 2 bases at J, with 16 bases between the two ends. The germline V gene encodes CDR1 SGHTA and CDR2 FQGNSA. The DNA for the CDR3 is TGTGCCAGCAGCTTACCACGGGATAGCAGGGCCTACGAGCAGTACTTC. It yields the protein CASSLPRDSRAYEQYF.

Points on this clone: Just one base apart from a much larger clone, this may be a read error. V and J are TRBV10-1 and TRBJ2-3; the D gene is possibly TRBD2 (5 bases). The CDR3 sequence is 14 residues long. In germline, CDR1 is WNHNN, CDR2 SYGVQD (reference sequence). V shed 8 bases and J shed 3 bases, with 15 bases lying between them. CDR3 amino acids: CASGTGDQTDTQYF. The CDR3 DNA reads as TGCGCCAGCGGTACCGGGGATCAGACAGATACGCAGTATTTT.

Points on this clone: A read error likely explains this, since a far larger clone differs by one base. The CDR3 sequence is CSSSEGGGSGADTQYF. CDR3 sequence (DNA): TGTTCCAGCAGTGAGGGGGGCGGGAGCGGTGCAGATACGCAGTATTTT. The gene calls are TRBV6-4 and TRBJ2-3, with TRBD2 as a possible D gene (7 bases). CDR1 is MRHNA and CDR2 is SNTAGT in the germline V gene. This CDR3 has 16 residues.

This clone was detected once. The V and J genes are TRBV18 and TRBJ1-3, with D perhaps matching TRBD1 (6 bases). Germline loops: CDR1 KGHSH, CDR2 LQKENI. The CDR3 totals 16 residues. V was trimmed by 6 bases and J by 2 bases, leaving 17 bases between them. The CDR3 here is CASSPSGHIAGNTIYF. CDR3 sequence (DNA): TGTGCCAGCTCCCCATCGGGACATATAGCTGGAAACACCATATATTTT.

The rearrangement uses TRBV30 and TRBJ2-1; D is uncertain. Trimming left V 2 bases short and J 8 bases short, with 7 bases between. Germline assignment: CDR1 GTSNPN and CDR2 SVGIG (reference sequence). This CDR3 is 11 amino acids long. The DNA for the CDR3 is TGTGCCTGGAGTTTAAGGGATGAGCAGTTCTTC. It codes for CAWSLRDEQFF. Filled out from reference TRBV30 and TRBJ2-1, the complete variable domain reads SQTIHQWPATLVQPVGSPLSLECTVEGTSNPNLYWYRQAAGRGLQLLFYSVGIGQISSEVPQNLSASRPQDRQFILSSKKLLLSDSGFYLCAWSLRDEQFFGPGTRLTVL.

The chain uses TRBV21-1 and TRBJ1-3; the DNA was not used to check the table's D call, TRBD1. TRBV21-1 is termed a pseudogene. This CDR3 is 18 amino acids long. The CDR3 sequence: CASSKDGYRVPSGNTIYF. The CDR3 bases are TGTGCCAGCAGCAAAGATGGCTACAGGGTACCTTCTGGAAACACCATATATTTT.